This T cell receptor beta chain derives from a study of human T cells and chemical hapten exposure. Study information: Mainly, slight library volume differences in the pool made TCR yields vary.

Original data processing: Per-sample TCR counts ranged from roughly 20,000 to 750,000, median around 88,000. TCRdb processed the RACE reads anew with MiXCR; each CDR3 protein has one entry. Here the V and J calls rest on TCRdb's processing, not on the authors' analysis. The top ten clones hold approximately 2.3% of a sample with more than 250,000 distinct CDR3 sequences, roughly 8.9% of them seen once. This clonotype was detected a few times. Antigen specificity is unknown. The time point is: pre-sensitization, week 0. Specified treatment: therapeutic diphenylcyclopropenone sensitization with weekly scalp DPC. Study conclusions and caveats: Expanded TCRs grouped into significantly more large CDR3 similarity clusters than controls produced.

This CDR3 region has 15 residues. V was cut by 4 bases and J by 5 bases, with 17 bases left in between. The V gene's germline CDR1 is ENHRY and CDR2 SYGVKD. This sequence originates from a woman aged 40-49 years with alopecia areata. Some clones in this sample may be carry-over from other donors' samples. The V call is TRBV10-3, the J call TRBJ1-2, with TRBD1 as a possible D gene (6 bases). Sequences were derived from whole blood, sampled in connection with sensitization to the hapten diphenylcyclopropenone (DPC). The CDR3 coding sequence is TGTGCCATCAGTGTTTCGGGGGGCAGGGAATATGGCTACACCTTC. It codes for CAISVSGGREYGYTF.